The clone carrying this TCR beta chain was picked up a small number of times. Its antigen is still unknown. The sample is drawn from a study of somatic mutations in cytotoxic T cells in rheumatoid arthritis. Once isolated by positive magnetic bead selection, the CD4+ and CD8+ cells had their purity checked by flow cytometry. General study points: The largest CD8+ clone made up over 20% of CD8+ cells in about an eighth of the 65 patients. Antigen specificity of the expanded CD8+ clones was not determined. Reported slight underrepresentation of TRBV07 in rheumatoid arthritis patients was not subjected to multiple-comparison adjustment.

Clones were read by immunoSEQ multiplex PCR, and TCRdb kept only the in-frame ones, dropping some. The table records about 7,000 clones, 60% of them present only once. Trimming took 4 bases from V and 3 from J; bases not matched to a gene: 4. The length of the CDR3 is 14 residues. In germline, CDR1 is SGHKS, CDR2 YYEKEE (reference sequence). This chain joins TRBV5-5 and TRBJ2-5; 9 bases match TRBD1. The sample taken for sequencing was CD8+ T cells sorted from blood. The origin of this receptor is a woman aged 40 to 49 in good health. The CDR3 bases are TGTGCCAGCAGCACCGACAGGGGGGAAGAGACCCAGTACTTC. Its translation is CASSTDRGEETQYF.